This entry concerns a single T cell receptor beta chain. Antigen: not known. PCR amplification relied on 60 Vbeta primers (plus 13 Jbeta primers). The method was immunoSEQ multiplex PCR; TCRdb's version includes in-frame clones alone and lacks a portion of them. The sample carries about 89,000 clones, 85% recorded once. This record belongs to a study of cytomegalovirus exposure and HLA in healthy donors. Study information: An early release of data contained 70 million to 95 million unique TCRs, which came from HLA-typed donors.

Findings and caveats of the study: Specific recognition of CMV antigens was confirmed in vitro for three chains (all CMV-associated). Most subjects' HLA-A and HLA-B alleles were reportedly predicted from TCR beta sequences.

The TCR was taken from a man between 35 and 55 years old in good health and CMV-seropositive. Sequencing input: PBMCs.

The CDR3 reads CATMRQGADRGDQPQHF. In DNA, the CDR3 is TGTGCCACAATGAGACAGGGGGCGGATAGAGGGGATCAGCCCCAGCATTTT. The chain carries TRBV19 and TRBJ1-5; 10 nucleotides align to TRBD1. After removal of 10 bases from V and 5 bases from J, the junction contained 17 bases not matched to a gene. The CDR3 is made up of 17 amino acids. Germline-derived CDR1 and CDR2 are LNHDA and SQIVND (reference sequence).